A single sample gave rise to the 22 T cell receptor beta chains below, sequenced in a study of T cell clonality in common variable immunodeficiency. TCRdb keeps only in-frame clones here, not all; method: immunoSEQ multiplex PCR. This sample comprises under 45,000 clones, none seen once only. The sequenced sample was peripheral blood mononuclear cells. These receptors were collected from a person aged 18-70 years in good health.

This clone was counted only a few times. With the read ending 3 residues before the CDR3 end, the germline J gene is used to fill in that end. V is TRBV20-1 and J is TRBJ1-1; D uncertain. From germline, CDR1 is DFQATT and CDR2 SNEGSKA (reference sequence). The CDR3 sequence is 13 residues long. Trimming stripped 5 bases from V and 6 bases from J, with 16 bases between. Partial CDR3 DNA: TGCAGTGCTCAGTCCGGTGGGCTGGCTGAA. Translated, it gives CSAQSGGLAE. The complete CDR3 sequence is CSAQSGGLAEAFF.

As for this clone: Read sequence stops 3 residues before the CDR3 end, and the germline J gene provides the missing end. The gene calls are TRBV18 and TRBJ1-2, with D unresolved. Looked up from germline, CDR1 is KGHSH and CDR2 is LQKENI. The CDR3 runs 16 residues. CDR3 sequence: CASSPPRTSGSNDYTF. CDR3 DNA (partial): TGTGCCAGCTCACCCCCCCGGACTAGCGGGAGTAATGAC.

With respect to this clone: The read halts 3 residues ahead of the CDR3 end, with the missing end drawn from the germline J gene. The J gene is TRBJ1-2, the V gene TRBV7-9; the D gene is possibly TRBD1 (6 bases). The CDR3 totals 14 residues. Per germline, CDR1 SEHNR and CDR2 FQNEAQ (reference sequence). The CDR3 is CASSYGQSWVDYTF. The CDR3 DNA, read in part, is TGTGCCAGCAGCTATGGACAGAGTTGGGTCGAC.

This clone was detected ten times or more. The read terminates 3 residues ahead of where the CDR3 ends, so the germline J gene completes it. The rearrangement links TRBV19 to TRBJ2-1; weak D call: TRBD2 (6 bases). V shed 6 bases and J shed 4 bases, with 13 bases lying between them. CDR1 and CDR2 from the germline V gene are LNHDA and SQIVND (reference sequence). This CDR3 contains 14 residues. The CDR3 DNA, read in part, is TGTGCCAGTAGCAGTAGCGGAGGTTACAATGAG. Translated, it gives CASSSSGGYNE. The full CDR3 protein reads CASSSSGGYNEQFF.

This clone has a count of ten or more. The read halts 3 residues ahead of the CDR3 end, with the missing end drawn from the germline J gene. The rearrangement links TRBV20-1 to TRBJ2-5; TRBD2 aligns across 11 bases. Trimming cost V 3 bases and J 4 bases; bases outside gene matches: 4. The germline V gene encodes CDR1 DFQATT and CDR2 SNEGSKA (reference sequence). The CDR3 consists of 14 residues. The part of the CDR3 DNA that was read is TGCAGTGCTAGGCGGCTAGCGGGAGGAGAGACC. Amino acids: CSARRLAGGET. The whole CDR3 reads CSARRLAGGETQYF.

In this sample, this clone turned up many times. The read ends 3 residues before the CDR3 terminus; that terminus is restored from the germline J gene. The chain uses TRBV18 and TRBJ1-5; 8 bases map to TRBD1. V dropped 1 base and J dropped 7; count of bases not matched to a gene: 9. Germline lookup yields CDR1 KGHSH and CDR2 LQKENI. The length of the CDR3 is 16 residues. The CDR3 spells CASSPLPGGLDQPQHF. The CDR3 DNA, read in part, is TGTGCCAGCTCACCACTCCCAGGGGGCCTCGACCAGCCC.

This clone has at least ten counts. The CDR3 goes on 3 residues after the read ends, and that part is filled in from the germline J gene. The rearrangement links TRBV5-6 to TRBJ2-7, with a tentative D call TRBD1 (7 bases). The CDR3 sequence is 15 residues long. Germline CDR1 SGHDT, CDR2 YYEEEE. Trimming pared 7 bases from V and 2 bases from J, leaving 19 bases between. CDR3 loop: CASGQAGGLAYEQYF. CDR3 bases read: TGTGCCAGCGGACAGGCAGGGGGGCTGGCCTACGAG.

This clone was seen at least ten times. The DNA ends 3 residues before the CDR3 does, and the rest of the CDR3 is filled in from the germline J gene. The V call is TRBV7-2, the J call TRBJ2-5, with D perhaps assigned TRBD1 or TRBD2 (5 bases each). This CDR3 is 14 amino acids long. The V end lost 4 bases, the J end lost 5 bases, and 14 bases lay between the germline ends. CDR1 is SGHTA and CDR2 is FQGNSA in the germline V gene. The CDR3 loop reads CASSSGFNRETQYF. The covered CDR3 bases are TGTGCCAGCAGCTCGGGATTTAACAGGGAGACC.

This clone has ten or more counts. Coverage ceases 3 residues before the CDR3 finishes, and the germline J gene fills in the end. The chain carries TRBV14 and TRBJ2-7, with D maybe TRBD1 (6 bases). Trimming took 3 bases from V and 6 from J, leaving 12 bases between them. This CDR3 has 13 residues. In germline, CDR1 is SGHDN, CDR2 FVKESK. The CDR3 bases that were read are TGTGCCAGCAGCCAGGACAGAGATGGCGAG. This codes for CASSQDRDGE. The whole CDR3 is CASSQDRDGEQYF.

This clone was observed many times. The sequence runs out 3 residues before the end of the CDR3; the remainder is reconstructed from the germline J gene. The chain recombines TRBV20-1 with TRBJ2-3; the match to TRBD2 covers 7 bases. Germline CDR1 and CDR2: DFQATT and SNEGSKA (reference sequence). The junction had 6 bases not matched to a gene; V was cut back by 0 bases and J by 0 bases. The CDR3 has 16 amino acids. The CDR3: CSARDVERDSTDTQYF. CDR3 bases read: TGCAGTGCTAGAGATGTAGAGCGGGATAGCACAGATACG.

This clone was recorded many times. The read gets to within 3 residues of the CDR3 end, and the germline J gene fills in the rest. The V call is TRBV7-8, the J call TRBJ2-7; 8 bases map to TRBD2. V gave up 6 bases and J gave up 4 bases; unmatched junction bases: 8. This CDR3 region has 14 residues. The germline CDR1 and CDR2 sequences are SGHVS and FQNEAQ. This CDR3 is CASRGIAGRYEQYF. The CDR3 DNA, read in part, is TGTGCCAGCAGAGGTATAGCGGGACGTTACGAG.

In its sample, this clone was seen many times. With the read ending 3 residues before the CDR3 end, the germline J gene is used to fill in that end. The chain employs TRBV20-1 and TRBJ2-1; 16 bases match TRBD2. Losses at the gene ends were 6 bases for V and 9 bases for J; bases not matched to a gene: 17. In germline, CDR1 is DFQATT, CDR2 SNEGSKA (reference sequence). The CDR3 totals 18 residues. The sequenced part of the CDR3 DNA is TGCAGTGCAAAGCCTGGGACTAGCGGGAGGGCCGGGTTCAGTGAG. Amino acids: CSAKPGTSGRAGFSE. The whole CDR3 protein is CSAKPGTSGRAGFSEQFF.

This clone was counted at least ten times. Read data end 3 residues before the CDR3 end; the end is taken from the germline J gene. V usage is TRBV11-2 and J usage is TRBJ2-1, with 9 nucleotides matching TRBD2. The CDR3 loop spans 15 amino acids. Germline V gene data show CDR1 as SGHAT and CDR2 as FQNNGV. Trimming at V came to 5 bases and at J to 2 bases, leaving 4 bases not matched to a gene. The CDR3 is CASSHSGSAYNEQFF. The CDR3 bases that were read are TGTGCCAGCAGCCATAGCGGGAGCGCCTACAATGAG.

This clone was counted at least ten times. The CDR3 extends 3 residues past the end of the read, so its final part is completed from the germline J gene. The J gene is TRBJ2-2, the V gene TRBV19; D perhaps matches TRBD2 (6 bases). The germline CDR1 and CDR2 sequences are LNHDA and SQIVND (reference sequence). This CDR3 has 12 residues. Trimming removed 10 bases at V and 8 bases at J, with 14 bases between. The CDR3 loop reads CATQTAGGELFF. CDR3 DNA (partial): TGTGCCACCCAGACGGCGGGGGGGGAG.

Ten or more counts support this clone. The missing CDR3 end, 3 residues past where the read stops, is filled in from the germline J gene. This chain uses TRBV19 with TRBJ2-2; D may be TRBD2 (5 bases). Germline V gene lookup returns CDR1 LNHDA and CDR2 SQIVND (reference sequence). This CDR3 contains 19 residues. The V end was cut by 3 bases, the J end by 1 base, with 21 bases between. The CDR3 here is CASSIPRGSGYGNTGELFF. CDR3 DNA (partial): TGTGCCAGTAGTATCCCACGGGGATCGGGGTATGGGAACACCGGGGAG. Filled out from reference TRBV19 and TRBJ2-2, the complete variable domain reads DGGITQSPKYLFRKEGQNVTLSCEQNLNHDAMYWYRQDPGQGLRLIYYSQIVNDFQKGDIAEGYSVSREKKESFPLTVTSAQKNPTAFYLCASSIPRGSGYGNTGELFFGEGSRLTVL.

This clone was found many times. The sequence runs out 3 residues before the end of the CDR3; the remainder is reconstructed from the germline J gene. The chain carries TRBV14 and TRBJ1-1; maybe TRBD1 (6 bases). Germline CDR1 is SGHDN and CDR2 is FVKESK. The length of the CDR3 is 15 residues. The CDR3 spells CASSLRDTLMGSAFF. The sequenced CDR3 bases are TGTGCCAGCAGCCTCCGGGACACTCTGATGGGGTCG.

This clone was counted ten times or more. Read sequence stops 3 residues before the CDR3 end, and the germline J gene provides the missing end. This chain links TRBV14 with TRBJ2-2; 7 positions match TRBD2. This CDR3 contains 14 residues. With V trimmed by 6 bases and J by 4 bases, 5 bases remained unmatched. Germline V gene lookup returns CDR1 SGHDN and CDR2 FVKESK. CDR3 sequence: CASSRKRGTGELFF. CDR3 DNA, as far as it was read: TGTGCCAGCAGTCGCAAGCGGGGCACCGGGGAG.

This clone came up many times. Read coverage stops 3 residues before the CDR3 terminus; the germline J gene supplies the remainder. This sequence joins TRBV5-1 and TRBJ2-1; 9 nucleotides agree with TRBD2. With 0 bases clipped from V and 8 bases from J, the junction kept 6 bases outside the gene matches. CDR1 is SGHRS and CDR2 is YFSETQ in the germline V gene. The CDR3 consists of 15 residues. The CDR3 bases that were read are TGCGCCAGCAGCTTGGTTCTAGCGGGACGGGATGAG. Protein product: CASSLVLAGRDE. The full CDR3 protein is CASSLVLAGRDEQFF.

This clone was seen at least ten times. The part of the CDR3 DNA that was read is TGTGCCAGCGGCCTCTATGGC. This codes for CASGLYG. The entire CDR3 is CASGLYGYTF. The chain carries TRBV7-2 and TRBJ1-2; no clear D. The read finishes 3 residues shy of the CDR3 end, and the germline J gene is used to complete it. The length of the CDR3 is 10 residues. From germline, CDR1 is SGHTA and CDR2 FQGNSA. Trimming took off 8 bases at V and 4 bases at J, with 5 bases between the two ends.

This clone was counted many times. The read halts 3 residues ahead of the CDR3 end, with the missing end drawn from the germline J gene. The rearrangement joins TRBV19 to TRBJ2-3; tentatively, D is TRBD2 (6 bases). The CDR3 runs 15 residues. V lost 6 bases, J lost 2 bases, and 15 bases lay in between. Germline V CDR1 and CDR2: LNHDA, SQIVND (reference sequence). Incomplete CDR3 DNA: TGTGCCAGTAGCGGAGTTAGCGGCCTCACAGATACG. Its translation is CASSGVSGLTDT. The complete CDR3 reads CASSGVSGLTDTQYF.

This clone was seen many times. The CDR3 end falls 3 residues outside the read, so it is completed with the germline J gene. This chain links TRBV19 with TRBJ2-2, with TRBD1 as a possible D gene (6 bases). Per germline, CDR1 LNHDA and CDR2 SQIVND (reference sequence). V was trimmed by 6 bases and J by 2 bases, leaving 13 bases between them. The CDR3 loop spans 15 amino acids. This CDR3 reads CASSGRDTNTGELFF. The sequenced CDR3 bases are TGTGCCAGTAGCGGCCGGGACACAAACACCGGGGAG.

This clone was found many times. The read halts 3 residues ahead of the CDR3 end, with the missing end drawn from the germline J gene. V and J are TRBV20-1 and TRBJ2-5, with 7 nucleotides matching TRBD2. The length of the CDR3 is 16 residues. The V gene end was trimmed by 3 bases and the J gene end by 5 bases; junction bases not matched to a gene: 15. Germline lookup yields CDR1 DFQATT and CDR2 SNEGSKA (reference sequence). CDR3 region: CSARGGSFGKNETQYF. CDR3 DNA (partial): TGCAGTGCTAGGGGCGGGAGTTTCGGTAAAAACGAGACC.